This entry lists 15 T cell receptor beta chains sequenced from one sample in a study of T-cell memory formation after mild COVID-19. In TCRdb, the 5' RACE reads were re-called with MiXCR into one record per CDR3 protein. The data show under 550,000 distinct CDR3 sequences, about 20% seen once. Sample: PBMCs or a T cell subset sorted from them (not recorded which). Source of these receptors: a man aged 18 to 29 who had mild COVID-19 (a few samples of this study predate the infection). Cell type and time point are not known.

This clonotype showed up just a few times. J is TRBJ2-3 and V is TRBV25-1; no definite D call. The CDR3 has 16 amino acids. CDR1 and CDR2 (germline): MGHDK, SYGVNS. Between the trimmed V and J ends, which lost 1 base and 2 bases, there was a span of 13 bases. CDR3 sequence reads: CASSEWSVLHTDTQYF. The DNA for the CDR3 is TGTGCCAGCAGTGAATGGTCAGTTCTTCACACAGATACGCAGTATTTT.

This clonotype was detected a few times. V and J are TRBV6-2 or TRBV6-3 and TRBJ2-7; 9 nucleotides agree with TRBD1. This CDR3 has 15 amino acids. J gave up 3 bases and V 6 bases, and 9 bases lay outside the gene matches. Germline CDR1 MNHEY, CDR2 SVGEGT. CDR3 bases: TGTGCCAGCAGAACGGGGACAGGGAGGGACTACGAGCAGTACTTC. As protein: CASRTGTGRDYEQYF.

This clonotype turned up a few times. The chain has TRBV5-1 and TRBJ2-2; the match to TRBD1 covers 7 bases. The V and J ends lost 1 base and 1 base, in that order; junction bases with no gene match: 4. Germline values: CDR1 SGHRS, CDR2 YFSETQ. The CDR3 has 16 residues. The DNA of the CDR3 is TGCGCCAGCAGCTTGTTAGGGACAGAGAACACCGGGGAGCTGTTTTTT. Its protein product is CASSLLGTENTGELFF.

The chain links TRBV7-6 to TRBJ2-3; D call uncertain. CDR3 length: 15 residues. Trimming pared 5 bases from V and 3 bases from J, leaving 15 bases between. The germline gives CDR1 SGHVS, CDR2 FNYEAQ. The CDR3 DNA reads as TGTGCCAGCAGCGCGAATTGGGCGGTTACAGATACGCAGTATTTT. It yields the protein CASSANWAVTDTQYF.

There are a few counts of this clonotype. This chain connects TRBV28 to TRBJ1-1; 7 bases map to TRBD1. The CDR3 runs to 15 residues. V was pared by 2 bases and J by 1 base, with 4 bases of the junction left unmatched. In germline, CDR1 is MDHEN, CDR2 SYDVKM. For the CDR3, the DNA is TGTGCCAGCAGTTTACATCAGGGGGGGAACACTGAAGCTTTCTTT. This sequence encodes CASSLHQGGNTEAFF. Complete variable domain (other parts from reference TRBV28 and TRBJ1-1): DVKVTQSSRYLVKRTGEKVFLECVQDMDHENMFWYRQDPGLGLRLIYFSYDVKMKEKGDIPEGYSVSREKKERFSLILESASTNQTSMYLCASSLHQGGNTEAFFGQGTRLTVV.

This clonotype was counted between two and nine times. CDR3 coding DNA: TGTGCCAGCAGTGCGAACGGGCACACCGGGGAGCTGTTTTTT. Its translation: CASSANGHTGELFF. The chain carries TRBV2 and TRBJ2-2; D gene ambiguous. Germline assignment: CDR1 SNHLY and CDR2 FYNNEI. The V and J ends lost 4 bases and 3 bases respectively, with 9 bases between them. The CDR3 consists of 14 residues.

There are a few counts of this clonotype. The gene calls are TRBV27 and TRBJ2-7, with D perhaps TRBD1 or TRBD2 (5 bases each). The germline gives CDR1 MNHEY, CDR2 SMNVEV (reference sequence). Trimming removed 2 bases at V and 5 bases at J, with 13 bases between. The CDR3 has 14 residues. The CDR3 DNA reads as TGTGCCAGCAGTTTAACGGGGCCCGGCGACGAGCAGTACTTC. It is translated as CASSLTGPGDEQYF.

This clonotype was seen at least ten times. The V gene is TRBV20-1, the J gene TRBJ2-7; the D gene is possibly TRBD1 (7 bases). V lost 4 bases to trimming and J lost 5 bases, with 18 bases between them. The CDR3 covers 14 residues. In germline, CDR1 is DFQATT, CDR2 SNEGSKA (reference sequence). As DNA, the CDR3 is TGCAGTGCTATTGGCGGGACCGGGACAGACGAGCAGTACGTC. It codes for CSAIGGTGTDEQYV.

This clonotype was counted only a few times. V is TRBV5-5 and J is TRBJ2-2; 8 bases agree with TRBD1. The trim removed 3 bases at V and 2 bases at J, leaving 6 bases unmatched. Germline-derived CDR1 and CDR2 are SGHKS and YYEKEE (reference sequence). This CDR3 is built from 16 residues. The CDR3 protein is CASSSDRGYNTGELFF. CDR3 sequence (DNA): TGTGCCAGCAGCTCCGACAGGGGCTACAACACCGGGGAGCTGTTTTTT.

This clonotype showed up just a few times. The rearrangement uses TRBV6-5 and TRBJ1-4; 7 bases are shared with TRBD1. V lost 5 bases to trimming and J lost 7 bases; unmatched junction nucleotides: 7. Per the germline V gene, CDR1 is MNHEY and CDR2 is SVGAGI. This CDR3 has 14 residues. The CDR3, as DNA: TGTGCCAGCAGTCGGACAGGAGCTGTTGAAAAACTGTTTTTT. Translated, it gives CASSRTGAVEKLFF.

This clonotype was detected only a few times. The chain employs TRBV20-1 and TRBJ1-4, with TRBD1 identical over 12 bases. Germline CDR1 and CDR2: DFQATT and SNEGSKA (reference sequence). This CDR3 comprises 12 residues. The CDR3 DNA follows: TGCGGGGGGACAGGGGGCAATGAAAAACTGTTTTTT. Protein product: CGGTGGNEKLFF.

This clonotype was observed a handful of times. CDR3 DNA: TGTGCCAGCAGCCAAGGTCCAGGGGACGAGCAGTACGTC. Translating gives CASSQGPGDEQYV. The V and J genes are TRBV12-3 or TRBV12-4 and TRBJ2-7; tentatively, D is TRBD1 (6 bases). The V end lost 6 bases, the J end lost 5 bases, and 14 bases lay between the germline ends. CDR3 length: 13 amino acids.

In this sample, this clonotype turned up a few times. The chain employs TRBV19 and TRBJ2-4; TRBD2 agrees at 7 bases. Germline CDR1 and CDR2: LNHDA and SQIVND (reference sequence). CDR3 length: 15 residues. The ends lost 5 bases at V and 0 bases at J; junction bases unmatched: 4. CDR3 bases: TGTGCCAGTAGTTTTCCGGGGGGAGCCAAAAACATTCAGTACTTC. As protein: CASSFPGGAKNIQYF.

Only a few counts were recorded for this clonotype. The rearrangement uses TRBV3-1 and TRBJ2-4; no definite D call. The germline V gene has CDR1 LGHDT and CDR2 YNNKEL (reference sequence). The CDR3 has 12 residues. Between the trimmed V and J ends, which lost 0 bases and 10 bases, there was a span of 7 bases. Written as DNA, the CDR3 is TGTGCCAGCAGCCAAGATAGGAGAATTCAGTACTTC. Protein: CASSQDRRIQYF.

The sample holds a few counts of this clonotype. This chain connects TRBV20-1 to TRBJ1-1; TRBD1 aligns across 8 bases. J gave up 6 bases and V 0 bases, and 9 bases lay outside the gene matches. There are 15 residues in the CDR3. Germline-derived CDR1 and CDR2 are DFQATT and SNEGSKA (reference sequence). CDR3 bases: TGCAGTGCTAGAGATTACGCAGGGGGCCCCCCTGAAGCTTTCTTT. It codes for CSARDYAGGPPEAFF.